These T cell receptor beta chains were read from a single sample in a study of cytomegalovirus exposure and HLA in healthy donors. Here immunoSEQ multiplex PCR was the method, and the copy in TCRdb shows in-frame clones only, minus some. The sample includes roughly 80,000 clones, approximately 60% seen only once; the top ten take 4% to 4.5%. The sample taken for sequencing was PBMCs. Receptors originate from a male donor in good health and CMV-seropositive. The CDR3 runs from the conserved cysteine through the conserved F or W. D genes are given only for firm matches. Only part of the rows carry a size: once, few, many, or a class if the clone is expanded.

d_gene: -; abundance: -; j_gene: TRBJ2-2; v_gene: TRBV9; CDR3nt: TGTGCCAGCAGCGTAGTAGGAGGTTCTGGCTTAACAAGCGGGGAGCTGTTTTTT; CDR3aa: CASSVVGGSGLTSGELFF
d_gene: -; abundance: -; j_gene: TRBJ1-6; v_gene: TRBV13; CDR3nt: TGTGCCAGCAGCTCCTTAACCGGGACTGATAATTCACCCCTCCACTTT; CDR3aa: CASSSLTGTDNSPLHF
d_gene: -; abundance: -; j_gene: TRBJ2-7; v_gene: TRBV28; CDR3nt: TGTGCCAGCAGTCTCGGGGACTTCTACGAGCAGTACTTC; CDR3aa: CASSLGDFYEQYF
d_gene: -; abundance: few; j_gene: TRBJ2-1; v_gene: TRBV27; CDR3nt: TGTGCCAGCAGATTCGCAGGCAGCGGCATGAACAATGAGCAGTTCTTC; CDR3aa: CASRFAGSGMNNEQFF
d_gene: TRBD2; abundance: once; j_gene: TRBJ2-2; v_gene: TRBV7-2; CDR3nt: TGTGCCAGCAGTCTAGCGGGAGGGGACACCGGGGAGCTGTTTTTT; CDR3aa: CASSLAGGDTGELFF
d_gene: -; abundance: -; j_gene: TRBJ2-1; v_gene: TRBV2; CDR3nt: TGTGCCAGCAGTGAAAGGGTAGCGCTTTCCTCCTACAATGAGCAGTTCTTC; CDR3aa: CASSERVALSSYNEQFF
d_gene: -; abundance: few; j_gene: TRBJ2-1; v_gene: TRBV19; CDR3nt: TGTGCCAGTAGTATAGGGGCGGGCATTTACAATGAGCAGTTCTTC; CDR3aa: CASSIGAGIYNEQFF
d_gene: -; abundance: -; j_gene: TRBJ2-7; v_gene: TRBV7-9; CDR3nt: TGTGCCAGCAGCTTTCTAGGTCCCGAGCAGTACTTC; CDR3aa: CASSFLGPEQYF
d_gene: TRBD1; abundance: -; j_gene: TRBJ1-1; v_gene: TRBV19; CDR3nt: TGTGCCAGTAGTTGGACAGGGGGTACTGAAGCTTTCTTT; CDR3aa: CASSWTGGTEAFF
d_gene: TRBD1; abundance: few; j_gene: TRBJ2-7; v_gene: TRBV7-9; CDR3nt: TGTGCCAGCAGCATTACGGGGTCACAGGGGGCGAACGAGCAGTACTTC; CDR3aa: CASSITGSQGANEQYF
d_gene: TRBD2; abundance: few; j_gene: TRBJ2-7; v_gene: TRBV7-8; CDR3nt: TGTGCCAGCAGCTTAGACCAGCGGGAGTTGAGCGAGCAGTACTTC; CDR3aa: CASSLDQRELSEQYF
d_gene: -; abundance: -; j_gene: TRBJ2-1; v_gene: TRBV30; CDR3nt: TGTGCCTGGAGTGTTATGTTAGAGCAGTTCTTC; CDR3aa: CAWSVMLEQFF
d_gene: -; abundance: -; j_gene: TRBJ1-3; v_gene: TRBV5-1; CDR3nt: TGCGCCAGCGGCCAGACAGGTGGAAACACCATATATTTT; CDR3aa: CASGQTGGNTIYF
d_gene: TRBD2; abundance: few; j_gene: TRBJ2-3; v_gene: TRBV29-1; CDR3nt: TGCAGCGTTGAGGGAGGACTAGCGGGAATAGATACGCAGTATTTT; CDR3aa: CSVEGGLAGIDTQYF
d_gene: TRBD2; abundance: -; j_gene: TRBJ2-3; v_gene: TRBV30; CDR3nt: TGTGCCTGGAGTCCGGGACTAGCGGGAGGGCAGGATACGCAGTATTTT; CDR3aa: CAWSPGLAGGQDTQYF
d_gene: TRBD2; abundance: -; j_gene: TRBJ2-7; v_gene: TRBV6-1; CDR3nt: TGTGCCAGCAGTGAGAGGTACGCGGGGGAAGACGAGCAGTACTTC; CDR3aa: CASSERYAGEDEQYF
d_gene: -; abundance: -; j_gene: TRBJ2-7; v_gene: TRBV18; CDR3nt: TGTGCCAGCTCACCCCGGGACATGTCCTACGAGCAGTACTTC; CDR3aa: CASSPRDMSYEQYF
d_gene: -; abundance: few; j_gene: TRBJ1-1; v_gene: TRBV29-1; CDR3nt: TGCAGCGTCAGGTGGGGGCCTGAAGCTTTCTTT; CDR3aa: CSVRWGPEAFF
d_gene: TRBD1; abundance: few; j_gene: TRBJ2-2; v_gene: TRBV9; CDR3nt: TGTGCCAGCAGCGTAGCCGCCTTGACAGGGACCGGGGAGCTGTTTTTT; CDR3aa: CASSVAALTGTGELFF
d_gene: -; abundance: -; j_gene: TRBJ2-5; v_gene: TRBV28; CDR3nt: TGTGCCAGCAGTACTATCCTAGCCTCCAAGTACTTC; CDR3aa: CASSTILASKYF
d_gene: -; abundance: -; j_gene: TRBJ2-5; v_gene: TRBV9; CDR3nt: TGTGCCAGCAGCTCCGGGACATTAGAGACCCAGTACTTC; CDR3aa: CASSSGTLETQYF
d_gene: TRBD2; abundance: few; j_gene: TRBJ2-1; v_gene: TRBV4-3; CDR3nt: TGCGCCAGCAGCCAACGGCTAGCGGGAGACAGTGGCAATGAGCAGTTCTTC; CDR3aa: CASSQRLAGDSGNEQFF
d_gene: -; abundance: -; j_gene: TRBJ2-7; v_gene: TRBV6-5; CDR3nt: TGTGCCAGCAGTTACGGACAAGCGATCTTCTTC; CDR3aa: CASSYGQAIFF
d_gene: TRBD1; abundance: -; j_gene: TRBJ1-3; v_gene: TRBV18; CDR3nt: TGTGCCAGCTCAACGGGGACAGGGAGCTCTGGAAACACCATATATTTT; CDR3aa: CASSTGTGSSGNTIYF
d_gene: -; abundance: -; j_gene: TRBJ1-2; v_gene: TRBV2; CDR3nt: TGTGCCAGCAGTGAAGCGCTTCAAAGGGGTGGCTACACCTTC; CDR3aa: CASSEALQRGGYTF
d_gene: TRBD2; abundance: -; j_gene: TRBJ2-1; v_gene: TRBV9; CDR3nt: TGTGCCAGCAGCGTAGTGTCTAGCGGGAGAGCAGATGAGCAGTTCTTC; CDR3aa: CASSVVSSGRADEQFF
d_gene: -; abundance: -; j_gene: TRBJ2-7; v_gene: TRBV9; CDR3nt: TGTGCCAGCAGCGTAGACTCGGGAAGCTCCTACGAGCAGTACTTC; CDR3aa: CASSVDSGSSYEQYF
d_gene: TRBD1; abundance: few; j_gene: TRBJ1-5; v_gene: TRBV19; CDR3nt: TGTGCCAGTTCGACAGGGGATCGGCAGCCCCAGCATTTT; CDR3aa: CASSTGDRQPQHF
d_gene: -; abundance: -; j_gene: TRBJ2-2; v_gene: TRBV14; CDR3nt: TGTGCCAGCAGCCAAGTCTACGGTCGCAACACCGGGGAGCTGTTTTTT; CDR3aa: CASSQVYGRNTGELFF
d_gene: -; abundance: -; j_gene: TRBJ2-5; v_gene: TRBV7-9; CDR3nt: TGTGCCAGCAGTCAAGACAGGTGGGAGACCCAGTACTTC; CDR3aa: CASSQDRWETQYF
d_gene: -; abundance: -; j_gene: TRBJ1-5; v_gene: TRBV30; CDR3nt: TGTGCCTGGAGTCGCGGGGAGGCGAGCAATCAGCCCCAGCATTTT; CDR3aa: CAWSRGEASNQPQHF
d_gene: -; abundance: -; j_gene: TRBJ2-3; v_gene: TRBV10-3; CDR3nt: TGTGCCATCGGGGACTTGACCTGGGGAGATACGCAGTATTTT; CDR3aa: CAIGDLTWGDTQYF
d_gene: -; abundance: -; j_gene: TRBJ1-3; v_gene: TRBV5-1; CDR3nt: TGCGCCAGCAGCTCTGGGGGCCCCGGGACCTCTGGAAACACCATATATTTT; CDR3aa: CASSSGGPGTSGNTIYF
d_gene: TRBD1; abundance: -; j_gene: TRBJ2-7; v_gene: TRBV15; CDR3nt: TGTGCCACCAGCATTGGACAGGAGGTCTCCTACGAGCAGTACTTC; CDR3aa: CATSIGQEVSYEQYF
d_gene: -; abundance: -; j_gene: TRBJ2-5; v_gene: TRBV5-6; CDR3nt: TGTGCCAGCAGCTTGGAGGGAAGGGGAGAGACCCAGTACTTC; CDR3aa: CASSLEGRGETQYF
d_gene: TRBD2; abundance: -; j_gene: TRBJ2-1; v_gene: TRBV29-1; CDR3nt: TGCAGCGCCGGGACTAGCGAAGGTGATGAGCAGTTCTTC; CDR3aa: CSAGTSEGDEQFF
d_gene: -; abundance: -; j_gene: TRBJ1-2; v_gene: TRBV7-2; CDR3nt: TGTGCCAGCAGCTCCGACCCTGGGGGGGGGTATGGCTACACCTTC; CDR3aa: CASSSDPGGGYGYTF
d_gene: -; abundance: -; j_gene: TRBJ2-7; v_gene: TRBV7-2; CDR3nt: TGTGCCAGCAGCCCCGGGGTCCGCGGCGAGCAGTACTTC; CDR3aa: CASSPGVRGEQYF
d_gene: TRBD2; abundance: -; j_gene: TRBJ2-3; v_gene: TRBV4-3; CDR3nt: TGCGCCAGCAGCCAAGTGGTTCGAGCGGGAGTAGTAACAGATACGCAGTATTTT; CDR3aa: CASSQVVRAGVVTDTQYF
d_gene: TRBD2; abundance: -; j_gene: TRBJ2-7; v_gene: TRBV30; CDR3nt: TGTGCCTGGAGGACCGGGACTAGCGCATCCTACGAGCAGTACTTC; CDR3aa: CAWRTGTSASYEQYF
d_gene: -; abundance: -; j_gene: TRBJ1-2; v_gene: TRBV7-8; CDR3nt: TGTGCCAGCAGCCCCTGGACAGCCCCAAGAACCCTCGGCTACACCTTC; CDR3aa: CASSPWTAPRTLGYTF
d_gene: -; abundance: -; j_gene: TRBJ1-1; v_gene: TRBV6-5; CDR3nt: TGTGCCAGCAGACCATGGACAGCCTTGAACACTGAAGCTTTCTTT; CDR3aa: CASRPWTALNTEAFF
d_gene: TRBD1; abundance: once; j_gene: TRBJ2-7; v_gene: TRBV15; CDR3nt: TGTGCCACCAGCAGAGGGACAGGGGGAGGGTACGAGCAGTACTTC; CDR3aa: CATSRGTGGGYEQYF
d_gene: -; abundance: -; j_gene: TRBJ1-3; v_gene: TRBV11-2; CDR3nt: TGTGCCAGCAGCTTCCCGACCGTTGGACATACTTCTGGAAACACCATATATTTT; CDR3aa: CASSFPTVGHTSGNTIYF
d_gene: TRBD1; abundance: few; j_gene: TRBJ1-1; v_gene: TRBV6-4; CDR3nt: TGTGCCAGCAGTCCGGGACAGGGACCAACTTTCTTT; CDR3aa: CASSPGQGPTFF
d_gene: -; abundance: -; j_gene: TRBJ2-7; v_gene: TRBV4-2; CDR3nt: TGTGCCAGCAGCCAAGATGGGGCGGGGGCAGGCTCCTACGAGCAGTACTTC; CDR3aa: CASSQDGAGAGSYEQYF
d_gene: -; abundance: few; j_gene: TRBJ2-7; v_gene: TRBV29-1; CDR3nt: TGCAGCGTTGAAAGGGGGAACTACGAGCAGTACTTC; CDR3aa: CSVERGNYEQYF
d_gene: -; abundance: few; j_gene: TRBJ1-1; v_gene: TRBV6-1; CDR3nt: TGTGCCAGCACCGGACAGATGAACACTGAAGCTTTCTTT; CDR3aa: CASTGQMNTEAFF
d_gene: -; abundance: -; j_gene: TRBJ2-5; v_gene: TRBV4-2; CDR3nt: TGTGCCAGCAGCCAAGAGAAAACCGGAGAGACCCAGTACTTC; CDR3aa: CASSQEKTGETQYF
d_gene: TRBD1; abundance: -; j_gene: TRBJ2-7; v_gene: TRBV18; CDR3nt: TGTGCCAGCTCCCACGGACAGGCTCACGAGCAGTACTTC; CDR3aa: CASSHGQAHEQYF
d_gene: TRBD2; abundance: -; j_gene: TRBJ2-1; v_gene: TRBV7-8; CDR3nt: TGTGCCAGCAGCTATTCCGGGACTAGCGGGGGGAATGAGCAGTTCTTC; CDR3aa: CASSYSGTSGGNEQFF
d_gene: -; abundance: few; j_gene: TRBJ1-2; v_gene: TRBV11-3; CDR3nt: TGTGCCAGCAGCGCCACAGTGGACTATGGCTACACCTTC; CDR3aa: CASSATVDYGYTF
d_gene: -; abundance: few; j_gene: TRBJ2-7; v_gene: TRBV6-1; CDR3nt: TGTGCCAGCAGTGAGAGGACGGCTAAGGGGTACGAGCAGTACTTC; CDR3aa: CASSERTAKGYEQYF
d_gene: -; abundance: -; j_gene: TRBJ1-4; v_gene: TRBV28; CDR3nt: TGTGCCAGCTCCAGGGGCTTTTATGAAAAACTGTTTTTT; CDR3aa: CASSRGFYEKLFF
d_gene: TRBD1; abundance: -; j_gene: TRBJ1-2; v_gene: TRBV6-5; CDR3nt: TGTGCCAGCACCGGGACAGGGGTGACCTATGGCTACACCTTC; CDR3aa: CASTGTGVTYGYTF
d_gene: -; abundance: once; j_gene: TRBJ2-5; v_gene: TRBV30; CDR3nt: TGTGCCTGGAGTACAGCAGGAGGGCAGGGGACCCAGTACTTC; CDR3aa: CAWSTAGGQGTQYF
d_gene: -; abundance: few; j_gene: TRBJ2-5; v_gene: TRBV6-1; CDR3nt: TGTGCCAGCAGTGGGACAGCTCAAGAGACCCAGTACTTC; CDR3aa: CASSGTAQETQYF
d_gene: -; abundance: few; j_gene: TRBJ2-1; v_gene: TRBV28; CDR3nt: TGTGCCAGCAGTTTTCGAAGGCAGGATGACAATGAGCAGTTCTTC; CDR3aa: CASSFRRQDDNEQFF
d_gene: -; abundance: -; j_gene: TRBJ2-2; v_gene: TRBV4-1; CDR3nt: TGCGCCAGCAGCCAAGCCGACCTTGGGTTTCCTAGGGGGGAGCTGTTTTTT; CDR3aa: CASSQADLGFPRGELFF
d_gene: TRBD2; abundance: -; j_gene: TRBJ2-3; v_gene: TRBV7-9; CDR3nt: TGTGCCAGCAGCTCCCCTCTAGCGGGGGGGGCAGATACGCAGTATTTT; CDR3aa: CASSSPLAGGADTQYF